The present T cell receptor (beta chain) was sequenced within a study of CD8 T cells in Susac syndrome. The CDR3 is 14 amino acids. Trimming removed 6 bases from V and 2 bases from J, with 14 bases in between. CDR1 SGDLS and CDR2 YYNGEE come from the germline V gene. Sequencing targeted TCR beta in T cells from blood (CD8+ and CD4+). Study results and limitations: The number of individuals included in the study's TCR sequencing and HLA analysis was acknowledged as relatively small.

Random hexamers were used to reverse transcribe about 0.45 to 1 ug of RNA. One entry per CDR3 protein results from TCRdb running MiXCR on the immunoSEQ multiplex PCR reads. The table shows about 29,000 distinct CDR3 sequences, with 94% occurring only once. Details on this clonotype: The antigen remains unidentified.

This chain links TRBV9 with TRBJ1-2; D call uncertain. The sample consisted of CD8+ T cells from PBMCs. The TCR comes from a human donor in good health. In nucleotides, the CDR3 is TGTGCCAGCAACCCCGGGCCGCCCAACTATGGCTACACCTTC. This translates into CASNPGPPNYGYTF.